The rows below give T cell receptor beta chains drawn from one sample of a study of response to subunit inactivated influenza vaccine. One entry per CDR3 protein results from TCRdb running MiXCR on the RT-PCR reads. The repertoire holds some 600,000 distinct CDR3 sequences, with 14% as singletons. The sample consisted of PBMCs from blood, taken roughly 2 weeks before vaccination. The receptors come from a man aged 45 to 65 who received an inactivated influenza vaccine. CDR3s include the opening cysteine and the closing phenylalanine or tryptophan. D genes are given only for firm matches. Clone size is stated in some rows and not others, as once, few, many or a class when expanded.

D gene: NA; V gene: TRBV7-3; J gene: TRBJ1-1; clone size: NA; CDR3 protein: CASSSNPGRTTEAFF; CDR3 DNA: TGTGCCAGCAGCTCGAACCCCGGCCGCACCACTGAAGCTTTCTTT
D gene: NA; V gene: TRBV20-1; J gene: TRBJ2-5; clone size: few; CDR3 protein: CSAFQGRWQETQYF; CDR3 DNA: TGCAGTGCTTTTCAGGGGAGGTGGCAAGAGACCCAGTACTTC
D gene: NA; V gene: TRBV5-6; J gene: TRBJ2-1; clone size: NA; CDR3 protein: CASSLVGGADNEQFF; CDR3 DNA: TGTGCCAGCAGCTTGGTTGGTGGAGCGGACAATGAGCAGTTCTTC
D gene: NA; V gene: TRBV7-6; J gene: TRBJ1-4; clone size: few; CDR3 protein: CASSYTPTNEKLFF; CDR3 DNA: TGTGCCAGCAGCTACACGCCAACTAATGAAAAACTGTTTTTT
D gene: NA; V gene: TRBV12-3/TRBV12-4; J gene: TRBJ1-3; clone size: many; CDR3 protein: CASSPRHSSGNTIYF; CDR3 DNA: TGTGCCAGCAGTCCCCGACATAGCTCTGGAAACACCATATATTTT
D gene: TRBD1; V gene: TRBV7-3; J gene: TRBJ2-1; clone size: NA; CDR3 protein: CASSLGTGTYNEQFF; CDR3 DNA: TGTGCCAGCAGCTTGGGGACAGGGACCTACAATGAGCAGTTCTTC
D gene: TRBD2; V gene: TRBV20-1; J gene: TRBJ2-1; clone size: NA; CDR3 protein: CSAPSSGRLDEQFF; CDR3 DNA: TGCAGTGCTCCCTCTAGCGGGCGGCTGGATGAGCAGTTCTTC
D gene: NA; V gene: TRBV29-1; J gene: TRBJ2-1; clone size: many; CDR3 protein: CSVELLAFSFNEQFF; CDR3 DNA: TGCAGCGTTGAATTACTAGCCTTTTCTTTTAATGAGCAGTTCTTC
D gene: NA; V gene: TRBV23-1; J gene: TRBJ2-2; clone size: NA; CDR3 protein: CATTRLGPGDTGELFF; CDR3 DNA: TGCGCCACCACTCGTTTGGGACCGGGGGACACCGGGGAGCTGTTTTTT
D gene: TRBD1; V gene: TRBV5-1; J gene: TRBJ1-6; clone size: many; CDR3 protein: CASSLGAGQGGYGSPLHF; CDR3 DNA: TGCGCCAGCAGCTTGGGGGCCGGACAGGGGGGTTATGGTTCACCCCTCCACTTT
D gene: NA; V gene: TRBV7-9; J gene: TRBJ2-7; clone size: NA; CDR3 protein: CASSLNGGEQYF; CDR3 DNA: TGTGCCAGCAGCTTAAACGGGGGCGAGCAGTACTTC